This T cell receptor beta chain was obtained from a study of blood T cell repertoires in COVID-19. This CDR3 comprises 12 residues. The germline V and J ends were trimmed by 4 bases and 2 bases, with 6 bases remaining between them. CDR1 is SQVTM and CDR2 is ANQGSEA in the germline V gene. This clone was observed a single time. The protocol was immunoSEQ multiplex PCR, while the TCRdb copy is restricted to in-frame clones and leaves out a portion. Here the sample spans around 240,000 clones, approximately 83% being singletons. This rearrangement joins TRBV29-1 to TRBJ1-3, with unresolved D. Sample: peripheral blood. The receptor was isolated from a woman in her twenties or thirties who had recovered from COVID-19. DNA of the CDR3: TGCAGCGTTGTGCAGGCTGGAAACACCATATATTTT. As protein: CSVVQAGNTIYF. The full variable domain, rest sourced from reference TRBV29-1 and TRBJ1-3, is SAVISQKPSRDICQRGTSLTIQCQVDSQVTMMFWYRQQPGQSLTLIATANQGSEATYESGFVIDKFPISRPNLTFSTLTVSNMSPEDSSIYLCSVVQAGNTIYFGEGSWLTVV.